These 13 T cell receptor beta chains were all obtained from the same sample, sequenced in a study of blood T cell repertoires in COVID-19. TCRdb's copy holds only in-frame clones and misses some; the assay was immunoSEQ multiplex PCR. The repertoire holds around 200,000 clones, with roughly 84% as singletons. The sample was peripheral blood. Every receptor here comes from a middle-aged man with active or convalescent COVID-19.

This clone was observed once. V and J are TRBV9 and TRBJ2-2; 9 positions agree with TRBD2. The ends lost 3 bases at V and 3 bases at J; junction bases unmatched: 15. Germline V lookup: CDR1 SGDLS, CDR2 YYNGEE. This CDR3 comprises 19 residues. The CDR3 reads CASSGRAGGDMLDTGELFF. CDR3 nucleotide sequence: TGTGCCAGCAGCGGAAGAGCGGGGGGCGACATGCTAGACACCGGGGAGCTGTTTTTT.

The chain joins TRBV28 to TRBJ2-7, with 7 bases lining up with TRBD2. The length of the CDR3 is 15 residues. Losses at the gene ends were 5 bases for V and 2 bases for J; bases not matched to a gene: 9. CDR1 is MDHEN, CDR2 SYDVKM, per germline. Here the CDR3 DNA reads TGTGCCAGCAGTCAGCGGGATAACAGTCCCTACGAGCAGTACTTC. Protein product: CASSQRDNSPYEQYF.

V usage is TRBV27 and J usage is TRBJ1-1, with TRBD1 matching 12 bases. The CDR3 totals 16 residues. Germline-derived CDR1 and CDR2 are MNHEY and SMNVEV (reference sequence). The J segment lost 4 bases and the V segment lost 3 bases, leaving 6 bases of the junction unmatched. The chain's CDR3 is CASSFGTGGSVTEAFF. The CDR3 nucleotides are TGTGCCAGCAGTTTTGGGACAGGGGGCTCGGTCACTGAAGCTTTCTTT.

CDR3 bases: TGCGCCAGCAGCTACTCCGGGACAGGGATCAATGAGCAGTTCTTC. This encodes CASSYSGTGINEQFF. The rearrangement uses TRBV5-1 and TRBJ2-1; 9 bases are shared with TRBD1. The CDR3 is made up of 15 amino acids. Germline V lookup: CDR1 SGHRS, CDR2 YFSETQ. V lost 3 bases, J lost 6 bases, and 7 bases stayed unmatched.

The chain combines TRBV29-1 with TRBJ2-2, with 7 bases fitting TRBD2. The V gene end was trimmed by 4 bases and the J gene end by 5 bases; junction bases not matched to a gene: 4. This CDR3 has 13 residues. Germline lookup yields CDR1 SQVTM and CDR2 ANQGSEA. The CDR3 DNA sequence: TGCAGCGTTGGCGGGAGTCTGACCGGGGAGCTGTTTTTT. It is translated as CSVGGSLTGELFF.

The rearrangement links TRBV6-5 to TRBJ2-5; D gene unclear. Per the germline V gene, CDR1 is MNHEY and CDR2 is SVGAGI. Trimming took off 5 bases at V and 1 base at J, with 8 bases between the two ends. CDR3 length: 13 residues. The CDR3 nucleotides are TGTGCCAGCAGTAACGACATCCAAGAGACCCAGTACTTC. Its translation is CASSNDIQETQYF.

The count of this clone is one. The V and J genes are TRBV7-9 and TRBJ2-7, with 9 nucleotides matching TRBD1. CDR3 size: 15 residues. V was pared by 4 bases and J by 3 bases, with 7 bases of the junction left unmatched. Germline assignment: CDR1 SEHNR and CDR2 FQNEAQ (reference sequence). This CDR3 reads CASSWPGQGIYEQYF. The CDR3 coding sequence is TGTGCCAGCAGCTGGCCGGGACAGGGAATCTACGAGCAGTACTTC.

The chain joins TRBV7-3 to TRBJ2-7, with D possibly TRBD1 on 5 matching bases. CDR3 length: 15 residues. Germline V gene sequence: CDR1 SGHTA, CDR2 FQGTGA. Deletions cut 5 bases from V and 0 bases from J, with 14 bases between. The CDR3 nucleotides are TGTGCCAGCAGCAAACAGGCATGGGCCTCCTACGAGCAGTACTTC. This gives the protein CASSKQAWASYEQYF.

The chain has TRBV30 and TRBJ1-1, with TRBD1 matching 9 bases. The CDR3 consists of 16 residues. Germline loops: CDR1 GTSNPN, CDR2 SVGIG (reference sequence). The junction had 11 bases not matched to a gene; V was cut back by 1 base and J by 5 bases. The CDR3 sequence is CAWSAAMGQGWTEAFF. In DNA, the CDR3 is TGTGCCTGGAGTGCCGCGATGGGACAGGGATGGACTGAAGCTTTCTTT.

The sample holds one count of this clone. V is TRBV11-2 and J is TRBJ1-2; no clear D gene. Germline V gene data show CDR1 as SGHAT and CDR2 as FQNNGV. The length of the CDR3 is 16 residues. Trimming stripped 3 bases from V and 5 bases from J, with 19 bases between. CDR3 coding DNA: TGTGCCAGCAGCTTGGTTTCTCCCCGGGTCACTTATGGCTACACCTTC. Translating it yields CASSLVSPRVTYGYTF.

The chain is built from TRBV5-5 and TRBJ2-5; a weak D match, TRBD2 (7 bases). This CDR3 is 15 amino acids long. CDR1 and CDR2 from the germline V gene are SGHKS and YYEKEE (reference sequence). V gave up 0 bases and J gave up 4 bases, with 13 bases separating them. This chain's CDR3 is CASSLGGGWGETQYF. The CDR3 DNA follows: TGTGCCAGCAGCTTGGGCGGGGGCTGGGGAGAGACCCAGTACTTC.

The gene calls are TRBV5-5 and TRBJ1-1, with 7 bases fitting TRBD1. The CDR3 is made up of 16 amino acids. CDR1 is SGHKS, CDR2 YYEKEE, per germline (reference sequence). The trim removed 2 bases at V and 0 bases at J, leaving 7 bases unmatched. CDR3 sequence reads: CASSLYNRGLNTEAFF. Here the CDR3 DNA reads TGTGCCAGCAGCTTATATAACAGGGGACTGAACACTGAAGCTTTCTTT.

There are a few counts of this clone. The chain employs TRBV23-1 and TRBJ1-3, with TRBD1 as a possible D gene (6 bases). TRBV23-1 is designated an ORF whose function remains uncertain. The CDR3 covers 18 residues. V lost 4 bases to trimming and J lost 0 bases, with 19 bases between them. CDR3 protein: CASSRCNRDQVSGNTIYF. The CDR3 region has the DNA TGCGCCAGCAGTCGTTGTAACAGGGACCAGGTCTCTGGAAACACCATATATTTT.